These 18 T cell receptor beta chains came from one sample sequenced in a study of human T cells and chemical hapten exposure. MiXCR, run by TCRdb on the RACE reads, gives a single entry per CDR3 protein. The repertoire consists of about 84,000 distinct CDR3 sequences, with more than 9% occurring once and the leading ten covering around 5%. The time point denotes: patch test 2, 6 weeks after DPC sensitization. Noted treatment: therapeutic diphenylcyclopropenone sensitization with weekly scalp DPC. The sample consisted of whole blood, taken in connection with sensitization to the hapten diphenylcyclopropenone (DPC). These receptors were collected from a woman in her forties or fifties with alopecia areata. Some clones in this sample may be carry-over from other donors' samples.

This clonotype came up a few times. The chain joins TRBV29-1 to TRBJ2-1, with a tentative D call TRBD2 (6 bases). The CDR3 loop spans 16 amino acids. Germline CDR1 reads SQVTM; CDR2 reads ANQGSEA. The V gene lost 3 bases and the J gene lost 2 bases, with 17 bases spanning the gap. CDR3: CSVEGVPGLAYNEQFF. CDR3 nucleotide sequence: TGCAGCGTTGAGGGGGTTCCGGGACTGGCCTACAATGAGCAGTTCTTC.

This clonotype was recorded at least ten times. This sequence joins TRBV28 and TRBJ2-1; D may be TRBD1 or TRBD2 (5 bases each). There are 13 residues in the CDR3. CDR1 is MDHEN and CDR2 is SYDVKM in the germline V gene. V dropped 6 bases and J dropped 8 bases, with 14 bases sitting between them. For the CDR3, the DNA is TGTGCCAGCAGGACCGGGACGAGGGATGAGCAGTTCTTC. This translates into CASRTGTRDEQFF.

The CDR3 coding sequence is TGCAGCGTCGCCGGACTAGCGGGCCACAATGAGCAGTTCTTC. It encodes CSVAGLAGHNEQFF. This sequence joins TRBV29-1 and TRBJ2-1; 11 nucleotides agree with TRBD2. The length of the CDR3 is 14 residues. After removal of 6 bases from V and 5 bases from J, the junction contained 6 bases not matched to a gene. Germline assignment: CDR1 SQVTM and CDR2 ANQGSEA.

This clonotype was recorded a few times. The gene calls are TRBV7-8 and TRBJ2-6; 7 bases fit TRBD1. CDR1 SGHVS and CDR2 FQNEAQ come from the germline V gene. The CDR3 sequence is 15 residues long. Trimming removed 5 bases from V and 4 bases from J; junction bases left unmatched: 5. This chain's CDR3 is CASSTGVAGANVLTF. For the CDR3, the DNA is TGTGCCAGCAGCACAGGGGTAGCGGGGGCCAACGTCCTGACTTTC.

This chain links TRBV3-1 with TRBJ1-2; D gene unclear. In germline, CDR1 is LGHDT, CDR2 YNNKEL (reference sequence). The CDR3 has 11 residues. V lost 1 base to trimming and J lost 7 bases, with 4 bases between them. CDR3: CASSQGAGYTF. The CDR3 nucleotides are TGTGCCAGCAGCCAAGGGGCTGGCTACACCTTC.

The rearrangement uses TRBV6-5 and TRBJ2-3; D could derive from TRBD1 or TRBD2 (6 bases each). Looked up from germline, CDR1 is MNHEY and CDR2 is SVGAGI. The CDR3 consists of 16 residues. Between the trimmed V and J ends, which lost 7 bases and 0 bases, there was a span of 17 bases. The CDR3 is CASNRGRSGSTDTQYF. The CDR3 DNA follows: TGTGCCAGCAACCGGGGGCGCAGCGGGAGCACAGATACGCAGTATTTT.

This clonotype was observed a few times. The CDR3 nucleotides are TGTGCCAGCAGCTTCCCGGGACTAGCGGGAGAGCTCCCAATTGAGACCCAGTACTTC. This translates into CASSFPGLAGELPIETQYF. The V call is TRBV7-2, the J call TRBJ2-5, with 14 bases lining up with TRBD2. This CDR3 spans 19 amino acids. V shed 3 bases, J shed 5 bases, and the junction held 14 bases outside the gene matches. CDR1 SGHTA and CDR2 FQGNSA come from the germline V gene.

V gene TRBV25-1 combines with J gene TRBJ2-1; D perhaps matches TRBD2 (5 bases). Germline CDR1 and CDR2: MGHDK and SYGVNS. The CDR3 totals 15 residues. Trimming removed 2 bases from V and 4 bases from J, with 12 bases in between. The chain's CDR3 is CASSEEGLVYNEQFF. DNA for the CDR3: TGTGCCAGCAGTGAAGAGGGTCTTGTTTACAATGAGCAGTTCTTC.

This clonotype came up a few times. The CDR3 is CASSYSSREGTDTQYF. DNA for the CDR3: TGTGCCAGCAGTTACTCGAGTCGGGAGGGGACAGATACGCAGTATTTT. The rearrangement links TRBV6-2 or TRBV6-3 to TRBJ2-3; 8 positions match TRBD2. Germline CDR1 and CDR2: MNHEY and SVGEGT. V dropped 0 bases and J dropped 3; count of bases not matched to a gene: 5. This CDR3 spans 16 amino acids.

This clonotype showed up just a few times. The J gene is TRBJ1-5, the V gene TRBV6-2 or TRBV6-3; tentatively, D is TRBD1 (6 bases). Germline V gene data show CDR1 as MNHEY and CDR2 as SVGEGT. The V end was cut by 3 bases, the J end by 6 bases, with 12 bases between. The CDR3 loop spans 14 amino acids. DNA of the CDR3: TGTGCCAGCAGTTATACTACAGGGTTTCAGCCCCAGCATTTT. Amino acid sequence: CASSYTTGFQPQHF.

The sample holds many counts of this clonotype. The chain couples TRBV2 to TRBJ1-5, with TRBD1 identical over 7 bases. Germline V gene sequence: CDR1 SNHLY, CDR2 FYNNEI. This CDR3 contains 16 residues. With V trimmed by 6 bases and J by 1 base, 9 bases remained unmatched. For the CDR3, the DNA is TGTGCCAGCAGCAACCGGGACAGAGGAAGCAATCAGCCCCAGCATTTT. The encoded protein is CASSNRDRGSNQPQHF.

This clonotype has a count of ten or more. The chain joins TRBV28 to TRBJ2-7; the match to TRBD1 covers 9 bases. V was pared by 5 bases and J by 5 bases, with 10 bases of the junction left unmatched. Germline CDR1 is MDHEN and CDR2 is SYDVKM. This CDR3 is built from 15 residues. CDR3: CASSGIGTGNNEQYF. The CDR3 coding sequence is TGTGCCAGCAGTGGAATAGGGACAGGGAATAACGAGCAGTACTTC.

A few counts support this clonotype. This chain links TRBV19 with TRBJ2-7; a possible D gene is TRBD1 (5 bases). Trimming took off 6 bases at V and 0 bases at J, with 12 bases between the two ends. Germline V gene lookup returns CDR1 LNHDA and CDR2 SQIVND (reference sequence). The CDR3 runs to 14 residues. CDR3 amino acids: CASSATVDSYEQYF. CDR3 nucleotide sequence: TGTGCCAGTAGCGCGACAGTGGACTCCTACGAGCAGTACTTC.

At least ten counts were recorded for this clonotype. The genes are TRBV11-2 and TRBJ2-2, with TRBD2 matching 8 bases. V was pared by 5 bases and J by 2 bases, with 4 bases of the junction left unmatched. CDR1 is SGHAT, CDR2 FQNNGV, per germline. The CDR3 runs to 15 residues. The CDR3 DNA reads TGTGCCAGCAGCCACCGGGAGGGCAACACCGGGGAGCTGTTTTTT. It codes for CASSHREGNTGELFF.

The sample holds many counts of this clonotype. V gene TRBV12-3 or TRBV12-4 combines with J gene TRBJ2-7; TRBD2 might be the D (6 bases). Trimming took off 3 bases at V and 3 bases at J, with 15 bases between the two ends. CDR3 length: 15 amino acids. The CDR3 DNA is TGTGCCAGCAGTTTGTCTATCCGGGGAGGCTACGAGCAGTACTTC. Protein product: CASSLSIRGGYEQYF.

This clonotype was seen once. The genes are TRBV18 and TRBJ1-4; D ambiguous. Germline V gene data show CDR1 as KGHSH and CDR2 as LQKENI. V shed 1 base and J shed 8 bases, with 11 bases lying between them. CDR3 size: 14 residues. CDR3 bases: TGTGCCAGCTCACCACGAGCTGGGGAGGAAAAACTGTTTTTT. Its protein product is CASSPRAGEEKLFF. The full variable domain, completed using reference TRBV18 and TRBJ1-4, is NAGVMQNPRHLVRRRGQEARLRCSPMKGHSHVYWYRQLPEEGLKFMVYLQKENIIDESGMPKERFSAEFPKEGPSILRIQQVVRGDSAAYFCASSPRAGEEKLFFGSGTQLSVL.

This chain uses TRBV29-1 with TRBJ1-1, with D hard to call. V lost 3 bases and J 2 bases, leaving 7 bases between the germline ends. The germline V gene encodes CDR1 SQVTM and CDR2 ANQGSEA. The CDR3 totals 12 residues. This chain's CDR3 is CSVEEDNTEAFF. CDR3 nucleotide sequence: TGCAGCGTTGAGGAGGACAACACTGAAGCTTTCTTT.

At least ten counts were recorded for this clonotype. The chain employs TRBV30 and TRBJ2-7, with D unclear. The CDR3 has 13 residues. Germline-derived CDR1 and CDR2 are GTSNPN and SVGIG (reference sequence). The V end lost 2 bases, the J end lost 0 bases, and 8 bases lay between the germline ends. The DNA of the CDR3 is TGTGCCTGGAGTCTGCTTAGCTCCTACGAGCAGTACTTC. Translated, it gives CAWSLLSSYEQYF. The variable domain in full, completed from reference TRBV30 and TRBJ2-7, reads SQTIHQWPATLVQPVGSPLSLECTVEGTSNPNLYWYRQAAGRGLQLLFYSVGIGQISSEVPQNLSASRPQDRQFILSSKKLLLSDSGFYLCAWSLLSSYEQYFGPGTRLTVT.